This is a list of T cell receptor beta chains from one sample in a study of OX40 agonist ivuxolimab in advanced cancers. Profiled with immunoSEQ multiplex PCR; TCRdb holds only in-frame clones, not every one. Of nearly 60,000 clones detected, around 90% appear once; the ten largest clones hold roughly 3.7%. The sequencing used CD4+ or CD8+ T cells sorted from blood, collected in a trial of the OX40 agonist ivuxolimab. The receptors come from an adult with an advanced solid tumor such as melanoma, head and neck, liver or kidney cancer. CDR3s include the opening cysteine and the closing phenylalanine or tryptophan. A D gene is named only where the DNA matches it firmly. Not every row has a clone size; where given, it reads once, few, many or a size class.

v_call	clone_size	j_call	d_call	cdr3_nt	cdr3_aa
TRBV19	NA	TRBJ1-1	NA	TGTGCCAGTAGTATCCAGATACGGTCGGGGGACGCTTTCTTT	CASSIQIRSGDAFF
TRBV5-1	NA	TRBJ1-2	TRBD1	TGCGCCAGCAGCCGAGGGGACAGGGGGCTAAAGGGCTACACCTTC	CASSRGDRGLKGYTF
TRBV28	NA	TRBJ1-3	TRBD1	TGTGCCAGCAGTTCCATCGAGACAGGGAATTCTGGAAACACCATATATTTT	CASSSIETGNSGNTIYF
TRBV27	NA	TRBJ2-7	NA	TGTGCCAGCAGGAACAACAGGTTTCTATACGAGCAGTACTTC	CASRNNRFLYEQYF
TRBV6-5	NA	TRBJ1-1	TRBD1	TGTGCCAGCAGGGGACAGGGGGACACTGAAGCTTTCTTT	CASRGQGDTEAFF
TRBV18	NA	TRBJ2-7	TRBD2	TGTGCCAGCTCACCGGGGACTAGCGGGAGAGAGCAGTACTTC	CASSPGTSGREQYF
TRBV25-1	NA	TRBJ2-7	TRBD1	TGTGCCAGCAGTGATGGGGACAGGGGGCTTTACGAGCAGTACTTC	CASSDGDRGLYEQYF
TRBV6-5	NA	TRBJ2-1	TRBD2	TGTGCCAGCAGTTACCGGCCGGGACTAGATGCCAATGAGCAGTTCTTC	CASSYRPGLDANEQFF
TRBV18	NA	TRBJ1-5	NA	TGTGCCAGCTCACCAGTCGGTGATAGCAATCAGCCCCAGCATTTT	CASSPVGDSNQPQHF
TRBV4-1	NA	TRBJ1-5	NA	TGCGCCAGCAGCCAAGTAGGAAAAAATCAGCCCCAGCATTTT	CASSQVGKNQPQHF
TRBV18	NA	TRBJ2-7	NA	TGTGCCAGCACGCCTGAAGGGATCGCCTACGAGCAGTACTTC	CASTPEGIAYEQYF
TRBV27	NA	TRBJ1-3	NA	TGTGCCAGCAGTTTAACGAATGGAAACACCATATATTTT	CASSLTNGNTIYF
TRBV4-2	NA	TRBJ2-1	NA	TGTGCCAGCAGCCACTTATCGGGACTCCACTACAATGAGCAGTTCTTC	CASSHLSGLHYNEQFF
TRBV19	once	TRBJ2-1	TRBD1	TGTGCCAGTAGTAGGGCCCTCACAGGGGGCGATGAGCAGTTCTTC	CASSRALTGGDEQFF
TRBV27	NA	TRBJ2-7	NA	TGTGCCAGCAGTGATCGTTACGAGCAGTACTTC	CASSDRYEQYF
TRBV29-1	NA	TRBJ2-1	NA	TGCAGCGTTGGGAGGTTCAATGAGCAGTTCTTC	CSVGRFNEQFF
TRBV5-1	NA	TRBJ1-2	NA	TGCGCCAGCAGACCACAGGATAACTATGGCTACACCTTC	CASRPQDNYGYTF
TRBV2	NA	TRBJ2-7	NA	TGTGCCAGCAGTCCGAGCTCCTACGAGCAGTACTTC	CASSPSSYEQYF